A selection of T cell receptor beta chains follows, all from one sample in a study of blood T cells in healthy people across ages. TCRdb called the 5' RACE reads again in MiXCR, with one record for every CDR3 protein. The table lists around 990,000 distinct CDR3 sequences, about 25% of them singletons, with less than 0.75% in the top ten. This sample was shared with a second study, whose subject was T cells of mothers and their children.

Specimen: blood. Every receptor here comes from a girl aged 2 to 9 in good health. CDR3s include the opening cysteine and the closing phenylalanine or tryptophan. A D gene is named only where the DNA matches it firmly. The size entry is marked missing in some rows and otherwise reads once, few, many or a size class.

clone size	V gene	D gene	J gene	CDR3 protein	CDR3 DNA
.	TRBV6-6	TRBD1	TRBJ1-5	CASSYWGQGSNQPQHF	TGTGCCAGCAGTTACTGGGGACAGGGTAGCAATCAGCCCCAGCATTTT
.	TRBV15	TRBD2	TRBJ2-1	CATRITSGRAGYNEQFF	TGCGCCACCAGGATCACTAGCGGGAGGGCAGGGTACAATGAGCAGTTCTTC
few	TRBV9	TRBD2	TRBJ2-4	CASSGELAGGANHIQYF	TGTGCCAGCAGCGGAGAACTAGCGGGGGGGGCAAACCACATTCAGTACTTC
few	TRBV3-1	.	TRBJ1-4	CASSQGQGIGDEKLFF	TGTGCCAGCAGCCAAGGGCAGGGTATCGGGGATGAAAAACTGTTTTTT
few	TRBV9	TRBD2	TRBJ2-7	CASSVAPIAGTYEQYF	TGTGCCAGCAGCGTAGCTCCGATAGCGGGAACCTACGAGCAGTACTTC
.	TRBV7-7	.	TRBJ2-5	CASSPMGDRGEQFF	TGTGCTAGCAGCCCCATGGGTGATAGGGGTGAGCAGTTCTTT
few	TRBV11-2	.	TRBJ2-5	CASSLRQREGETQYF	TGTGCCAGCAGCTTACGCCAAAGAGAAGGAGAGACCCAGTACTTC
few	TRBV6-2/TRBV6-3	.	TRBJ1-2	CANGQNVHGYTF	TGTGCCAACGGGCAGAATGTACATGGCTACACCTTC
many	TRBV12-3/TRBV12-4	TRBD1	TRBJ2-5	CASSLKGARETQYF	TGTGCCAGCAGTTTAAAGGGGGCGAGGGAGACCCAGTACTTC
.	TRBV14	TRBD2	TRBJ2-3	CASSQRPIAGGLTDTQYF	TGTGCCAGCAGCCAACGTCCGATAGCGGGGGGTTTGACAGATACGCAGTATTTT
.	TRBV20-1	.	TRBJ1-2	CSALRTTTNGYGYTF	TGCAGTGCTCTCCGGACGACAACCAATGGCTATGGCTACACCTTC
.	TRBV12-3/TRBV12-4	.	TRBJ1-4	CASSELVSNGKLFF	TGTGCCAGCAGTGAGCTCGTTTCTAATGGAAAACTGTTTTTT
.	TRBV9	.	TRBJ2-5	CASSGTKGHEETQYF	TGTGCCAGCAGCGGGACGAAGGGACACGAAGAGACCCAGTACTTC
few	TRBV7-7	.	TRBJ2-5	CASSPIQILQETQYF	TGTGCTAGCAGCCCCATCCAGATACTCCAAGAGACCCAGTACTTC
few	TRBV29-1	.	TRBJ2-5	CSVVSQQETQYF	TGCAGCGTTGTTAGTCAACAAGAGACCCAGTACTTC
.	TRBV4-2	.	TRBJ2-1	CASSQDPQVQVTFF	TGTGCCAGCAGCCAAGATCCCCAGGTACAGGTAACGTTCTTC
many	TRBV4-1	TRBD1	TRBJ2-5	CASSQGVQETQYF	TGTGCCAGCAGTCAGGGGGTCCAAGAGACCCAGTACTTC
.	TRBV3-1	.	TRBJ2-1	CASSQGSAGAIF	TGTGCCAGCAGCCAAGGTTCGGCCGGGGCGATCTTC
many	TRBV7-6	.	TRBJ1-5	CASSQEAGQPQHF	TGTGCCAGCTCTCAAGAGGCGGGTCAGCCCCAGCATTTT
.	TRBV7-9	.	TRBJ1-3	CASSALEGSGNTIYF	TGTGCCAGCTCGGCGCTGGAGGGCTCTGGAAACACCATATATTTT